The T cell receptor beta chain described here comes from a study of shared clonotypes between healthy human individuals (dated by TCRdb to the early 2020s). For the study in its entirety: A few men and a couple of women, aged 18 to 49 years, made up the cohort. The study deeply sequenced blood TCR repertoires of about five healthy adults to estimate repertoire size and the extent of clonotype sharing between individuals. Per donor, three plates each were used for CD4 naive and CD4 memory, two for CD8 naive, and one for CD8 memory. Each donor's leukapheresis produced roughly between about 0.9 and 9.5 billion PBMCs. Different laboratories and diverse techniques were used to prepare libraries and sequence TCR repertoires, to increase sequencing depth and limit assay-specific biases. Results the study describes overall, beyond this receptor: Even with the large sequencing depth, rarefaction of the sorted-subset datasets indicated that sequencing was incomplete. Sampling was limited to blood, and TCR repertoires in tissue likely differ from TCR repertoires in blood. Sharing across several donors was observed for around 5% of naive CD4, around 3.5% of naive CD8, 2% to 2.5% of memory CD4, and roughly 0.43% of memory CD8 clonotypes. Compared with non-shared clonotypes, the clonotypes found in all four sorted-subset donors had higher generation probabilities. Because the study included a small number of donors, the genetic and exposure-history diversity represented was limited. Estimated clonotype richness was generally larger for naive than for memory subsets. Based on pairwise subsampling, the degree of clonotype sharing among donors was expected to be affected by sequencing depth.

TCR CDR3 regions were amplified from genomic DNA by multiplex PCR using the deep immunoSEQ assay. Genomic DNA extracted from each cell subset was distributed evenly over all wells of several immunoSEQ 96-well plates, and each plate served as one replicate. Each replicate PCR for sorted subsets received roughly 0.2 ug genomic DNA, equal to 28,000 or so T cell genomes. Purified libraries were quantified with a Qubit 3.0 fluorometer, sized on a Bioanalyzer 2100, and re-quantified with the KAPA Library Quantification kit. Every immunoSEQ 96-well plate was sequenced on a dedicated single-read 150-cycle Illumina NextSeq 550 flow cell. The authors processed their data as follows. Because the immunoSEQ output included only junctional sequences and no quality scores, the filtering could not be the same as the filtering used for full-length reads. To assign V/J genes and CDR3, sequences were annotated using PyIR, a Python wrapper for IgBLAST v1.9, with IMGT germline references. Reads were removed for weak V/J assignments (E-value above 1e-6), missing CDR3, stop codons, out-of-frame junctions, or ambiguous translated residues. V3J clonotypes were defined as sequences sharing an identical inferred V gene, J gene, and CDR3 amino acid sequence. Percentage overlap between repertoires was calculated by dividing the number of shared unique clonotypes by the size of the smaller repertoire. RTK rarefaction, the Chao1 estimator, and Recon v2.1 estimates of unobserved clonotypes were used to assess repertoire richness. Generation probabilities for all TCRbeta clonotypes obtained by the gDNA method from a few donors were computed using OLGA. The table was pulled from immuneACCESS by TCRdb, which kept in-frame rearrangements only. Such tables lose some clones; where checked, under half of the loss comes from unresolved V genes, and the rest has no known cause. V and J calls and clone size are copied from that table; D and trimming were computed from the DNA. This sample holds about 2.4 million clones; approximately 94% were observed only once. Of the sample, 0.36% falls within the top ten clones.

A word on this clone: Its antigen is still unknown. Base qualities are not at hand, and no much larger clone is one base apart.

The donors were healthy, HIV-negative adults with no recently reported acute infections or vaccinations. Every donor was a Caucasian adult residing in Nashville, Tennessee, USA. CD4+ T cells were enriched through magnetic negative selection, after which naive cells were positively selected on CD45RA and the remaining negative fraction served as the memory subset. Blood was obtained by leukapheresis, after which PBMCs were separated by Ficoll-Histopaque density gradient centrifugation and cryopreserved in liquid nitrogen vapor phase. Purity and quantity of every magnetically sorted T cell population were checked by analytical flow cytometry. From each sorted fraction, genomic DNA was isolated and quantified by UV absorbance on a Nanodrop 2000c. Sequencing input: naive CD4+ T cells from PBMCs. Explained via the paper, the cell subset or site label denotes: CD45RA+ positively selected. This receptor was identified in a young man in good health. Some clones in this sample may be carry-over from other donors' samples.

The bases read TGTGCCACCAGCAACGTCATTGGACAGGGGGTTTCAGATACGCAGTATTTT. Translation gives CATSNVIGQGVSDTQYF. The V and J segments used are TRBV15 and TRBJ2-3, with 10 junctional bases fitting TRBD1. V is trimmed back by 4 bases and J by 4 bases, and the junction contains 11 bases that no gene match accounts for. The CDR3 holds 17 amino acids from the cysteine to the phenylalanine. Only the CDR3 region is kept as DNA, spanning 51 bases read in frame from base 1. CDR1 and CDR2 (LNHNV, YYDKDF) derive from the germline V gene (reference sequence).